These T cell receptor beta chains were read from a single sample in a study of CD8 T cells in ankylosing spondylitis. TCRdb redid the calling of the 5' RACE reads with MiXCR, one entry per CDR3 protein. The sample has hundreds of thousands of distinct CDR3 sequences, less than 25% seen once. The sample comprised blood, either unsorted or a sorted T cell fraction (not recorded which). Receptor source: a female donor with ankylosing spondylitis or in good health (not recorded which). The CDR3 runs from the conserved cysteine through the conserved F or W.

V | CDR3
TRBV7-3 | CASSLFPSGRRAQFF
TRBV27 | CASSPLGQPLTEQYF
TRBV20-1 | CSASLSSGANVLTF
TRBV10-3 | CAITGGGEQFF
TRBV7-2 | CASSFLGLAEETQYF
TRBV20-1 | CSARPPGQVGQPQHF
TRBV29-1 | CSVRQGNTEAFF
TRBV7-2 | CASSAGRTDTQYF
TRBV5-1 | CASSPLRNEQFF
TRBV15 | CATGTDRDYSPYEQYF
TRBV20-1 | CSARDDRELGEQYF
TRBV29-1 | CSVEEWSTDTQYF
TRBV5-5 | CASSSDAGTATYEQYF
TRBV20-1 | CSAKPPPENYGYTF
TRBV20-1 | CSARDWTSGASYEQYF